This record covers a single TCR beta chain. Its antigen remains unknown. The CDR3 has 15 residues. Germline V CDR1 and CDR2: SGHAT, FQNNGV. The sample originates from a study of monozygotic twins with inflammatory bowel disease. Study-wide points: The authors found no support for a single strong IBD-associated signal or clonotype. Among the T cells, different subtypes could not be distinguished. IBD patients carried less diverse TCRbeta repertoires (inverse Simpson) than healthy co-twins.

From the 5' RACE reads, TCRdb lists one entry per CDR3 protein and no DNA. The listing records around 450,000 distinct CDR3 sequences. This clonotype was sampled from a human donor with ulcerative colitis or Crohn's disease, or a healthy co-twin of an affected twin (not recorded which). Sequencing input: blood. The V and J genes are TRBV11-2 and TRBJ1-1. The CDR3 loop is CASSLDRMTGTEAFF. The variable domain in full, completed from reference TRBV11-2 and TRBJ1-1, reads EAGVAQSPRYKIIEKRQSVAFWCNPISGHATLYWYQQILGQGPKLLIQFQNNGVVDDSQLPKDRFSAERLKGVDSTLKIQPAKLEDSAVYLCASSLDRMTGTEAFFGQGTRLTVV.